The T cell receptor beta chain under discussion was sequenced for a study of blood T cell repertoires in COVID-19. The recovered donors of Cohort 3 showed two negative PCRs, clearance, or symptom resolution. Germline assignment: CDR1 SGDLS and CDR2 YYNGEE. The CDR3 contains 15 residues. The V end was cut by 0 bases, the J end by 0 bases, with 10 bases between. The table came from immunoSEQ multiplex PCR; TCRdb's copy has only in-frame clones and leaves some out. The sample includes roughly 130,000 clones, about 86% of them seen just once. This chain links TRBV9 with TRBJ2-7; TRBD2 might be the D (5 bases). This sequence originates from a woman aged 45 to 65 who had recovered from COVID-19. The sequenced sample was PBMCs or T cells enriched from blood (not recorded which). Here the CDR3 reads CASSVELGGSYEQYF. The CDR3 DNA reads TGTGCCAGCAGCGTAGAACTAGGAGGCTCCTACGAGCAGTACTTC. Using reference TRBV9 and TRBJ2-7 for the parts outside the CDR3, the full variable domain is DSGVTQTPKHLITATGQRVTLRCSPRSGDLSVYWYQQSLDQGLQFLIQYYNGEERAKGNILERFSAQQFPDLHSELNLSSLELGDSALYFCASSVELGGSYEQYFGPGTRLTVT.